The 19 T cell receptor beta chains below all came from one sample that was sequenced in a study of T-cell memory formation after mild COVID-19 (dated by TCRdb to 2020 to 2023). Receptor amplification or capture employed 5' RACE. This sample was sequenced with an Illumina NovaSeq 6000. TCRdb took the public reads, trimmed them with fastp at Q25, ran MiXCR for clone calling and kept in-frame beta chains. Every distinct CDR3 protein forms one entry, paired with its most common genes and DNA. The sample has around 500,000 distinct CDR3 sequences on record, around a sixth of them singletons. The ten largest make up 9% to 15% of the sample. The sequencing sample was made of PBMCs or a T cell subset sorted from them (not recorded which). Receptor source: an adult woman who had mild COVID-19 (a few samples of this study predate the infection). The sample titles of this study are shuffled in the database, so cell type and time point are left out; the donor was told from shared clones.

The V call is TRBV14, the J call TRBJ1-2; 9 bases match TRBD1. V lost 4 bases, J lost 8 bases, and 11 bases stayed unmatched. CDR3 size: 15 residues. Germline V gene lookup returns CDR1 SGHDN and CDR2 FVKESK. The DNA of the CDR3 is TGTGCCAGCAGCCCTTCCACGACAGGGGGTTTGGGCTACACCTTC. Residues: CASSPSTTGGLGYTF.

In its sample, this clonotype was seen a few times. The rearrangement uses TRBV7-2 and TRBJ2-1, with 7 bases that match TRBD1. The CDR3 is 17 residues long. V lost 3 bases to trimming and J lost 4 bases; unmatched junction nucleotides: 12. Germline V gene lookup returns CDR1 SGHTA and CDR2 FQGNSA. The CDR3 spells CASSFAVRQGAYNEQFF. In nucleotides, the CDR3 is TGTGCCAGCAGCTTCGCCGTCCGACAGGGCGCTTACAATGAGCAGTTCTTC.

This clonotype was seen repeatedly, ten times or more. V usage is TRBV7-9 and J usage is TRBJ2-3, with TRBD2 matching over 8 bases. Germline V gene data show CDR1 as SEHNR and CDR2 as FQNEAQ (reference sequence). J gave up 1 base and V 5 bases, and 5 bases lay outside the gene matches. This CDR3 contains 15 residues. The CDR3 loop reads CASSVGGLGTDTQYF. CDR3 DNA: TGTGCCAGCAGCGTGGGGGGACTAGGCACAGATACGCAGTATTTT.

This clonotype showed up just a few times. The chain couples TRBV20-1 to TRBJ2-5, with D hard to call. V was pared by 5 bases and J by 5 bases, with 12 bases between. The length of the CDR3 is 12 residues. The germline V gene encodes CDR1 DFQATT and CDR2 SNEGSKA (reference sequence). The CDR3 sequence is CSAASRVETQYF. CDR3 DNA: TGCAGTGCTGCCTCCCGAGTGGAGACCCAGTACTTC.

This chain links TRBV7-2 with TRBJ2-2; the D gene is possibly TRBD1 (5 bases). This CDR3 is built from 14 residues. Germline lookup yields CDR1 SGHTA and CDR2 FQGNSA. The ends were cut back, 3 bases at V and 6 bases at J, with 11 bases in the middle. CDR3 in amino acids: CASSFRRAPGELFF. As DNA, the CDR3 is TGTGCCAGCAGCTTCCGCAGGGCCCCCGGGGAGCTGTTTTTT.

This clonotype was observed a few times. CDR3 nucleotides: TGTGCTAGTGGTCCGGTACAGGGGGAGGGGGACCCCTACAATGAGCAGTTCTTC. Translated, it gives CASGPVQGEGDPYNEQFF. The chain employs TRBV12-5 and TRBJ2-1; possible D gene TRBD1, 8 bases. The CDR3 runs 18 residues. Germline CDR1 LGHNT, CDR2 FRNRAP. Trimming cost V 5 bases and J 2 bases, with 22 bases left between them.

This clonotype was observed a few times. CDR3 protein: CASSLAAGRTEAFF. CDR3 sequence (DNA): TGTGCCAGCAGTTTAGCGGCAGGGAGGACTGAAGCTTTCTTT. This rearrangement joins TRBV12-3 or TRBV12-4 to TRBJ1-1; tentative D call: TRBD1 (5 bases). The V gene lost 0 bases and the J gene lost 5 bases, with 10 bases spanning the gap. This CDR3 comprises 14 residues.

This clonotype was counted only a few times. The V and J genes are TRBV12-3 or TRBV12-4 and TRBJ2-7; TRBD2 agrees at 8 bases. V dropped 3 bases and J dropped 7; count of bases not matched to a gene: 5. This CDR3 has 13 residues. The CDR3 DNA is TGTGCCAGCAGTTTTGCGGGAGGACGGGAGCAGTACTTC. It encodes CASSFAGGREQYF.

This clonotype was found once. The chain is built from TRBV5-1 and TRBJ2-5, with 9 bases that match TRBD1. J lost 9 bases, V lost 2 bases, and 11 bases had no gene match. The CDR3 runs to 15 residues. The germline CDR1 and CDR2 sequences are SGHRS and YFSETQ. This chain's CDR3 is CASSFSGQGPGAQYF. The CDR3 DNA sequence: TGCGCCAGCAGCTTTTCGGGACAGGGACCGGGAGCCCAGTACTTC.

V and J are TRBV7-3 and TRBJ2-3, with 8 bases fitting TRBD2. Germline V lookup: CDR1 SGHTA, CDR2 FQGTGA. The CDR3 length is 15 residues. The V gene end was trimmed by 5 bases and the J gene end by 4 bases; junction bases not matched to a gene: 8. This chain's CDR3 is CASSMGLGRADTQYF. CDR3 sequence (DNA): TGTGCCAGCAGCATGGGACTAGGAAGAGCAGATACGCAGTATTTT.

The CDR3, as DNA: TGTGCCAGTCGATCTAGGCCTGGGGAGACCCAGTACTTC. This encodes CASRSRPGETQYF. V usage is TRBV7-9 and J usage is TRBJ2-5; D not certain. Per germline, CDR1 SEHNR and CDR2 FQNEAQ (reference sequence). The CDR3 consists of 13 residues. V was cut by 9 bases and J by 5 bases, with 16 bases left in between.

The J gene is TRBJ1-5, the V gene TRBV5-1, with D uncertain. Germline CDR1 is SGHRS and CDR2 is YFSETQ. V was cut by 0 bases and J by 7 bases, with 14 bases left in between. CDR3 length: 15 residues. CDR3 DNA: TGCGCCAGCAGCTTGGAGGCAGGCGCTGGACAGCCCCAGCATTTT. Protein sequence: CASSLEAGAGQPQHF.

The chain carries TRBV5-1 and TRBJ1-4; D unclear. CDR1 is SGHRS and CDR2 is YFSETQ in the germline V gene. The CDR3 contains 15 residues. V lost 4 bases to trimming and J lost 4 bases, with 14 bases between them. The CDR3 DNA sequence: TGCGCCAGCAGCCCGAGGACGGGAGTTAATGAAAAACTGTTTTTT. Translation: CASSPRTGVNEKLFF. The full variable domain, completed using reference TRBV5-1 and TRBJ1-4, is KAGVTQTPRYLIKTRGQQVTLSCSPISGHRSVSWYQQTPGQGLQFLFEYFSETQRNKGNFPGRFSGRQFSNSRSEMNVSTLELGDSALYLCASSPRTGVNEKLFFGSGTQLSVL.

This sequence joins TRBV2 and TRBJ2-3, with 10 bases that match TRBD2. The CDR3 is made up of 15 amino acids. Looked up from germline, CDR1 is SNHLY and CDR2 is FYNNEI. The junction had 10 bases not matched to a gene; V was cut back by 7 bases and J by 6 bases. This CDR3 reads CASKWLAGVADTQYF. The CDR3 region has the DNA TGTGCCAGCAAATGGCTAGCGGGAGTGGCGGATACGCAGTATTTT. Drawing the rest from reference TRBV2 and TRBJ2-3, the complete variable domain is EPEVTQTPSHQVTQMGQEVILRCVPISNHLYFYWYRQILGQKVEFLVSFYNNEISEKSEIFDDQFSVERPDGSNFTLKIRSTKLEDSAMYFCASKWLAGVADTQYFGPGTRLTVL.

This clonotype was observed a few times. This chain links TRBV2 with TRBJ2-3; TRBD2 aligns across 8 bases. V was pared by 10 bases and J by 4 bases, with 10 bases of the junction left unmatched. The germline gives CDR1 SNHLY, CDR2 FYNNEI. The CDR3 consists of 14 residues. The CDR3 nucleotides are TGTGCCACCGCGGTGAGCGGGGGTTCAGATACGCAGTATTTT. Its translation: CATAVSGGSDTQYF.

This clonotype was recorded a few times. J is TRBJ2-7 and V is TRBV7-9; D is perhaps TRBD1 (5 bases). Germline V lookup: CDR1 SEHNR, CDR2 FQNEAQ (reference sequence). The germline V and J ends were trimmed by 0 bases and 2 bases, with 14 bases remaining between them. The CDR3 loop spans 16 amino acids. CDR3 coding DNA: TGTGCCAGCAGCTTAGCGCAAGGGGCAAAGCCCTACGAGCAGTACTTC. Protein product: CASSLAQGAKPYEQYF.

This clonotype was detected many times. This chain uses TRBV2 with TRBJ2-7; 10 positions agree with TRBD1. Germline V gives CDR1 SNHLY, CDR2 FYNNEI. With V trimmed by 10 bases and J by 3 bases, 6 bases remained unmatched. This CDR3 is 13 amino acids long. The CDR3 coding sequence is TGTGCCACCCGCGGGACAGGGGTCTACGAGCAGTACTTC. This codes for CATRGTGVYEQYF.

This clonotype came up a few times. J is TRBJ2-3 and V is TRBV6-2 or TRBV6-3; D perhaps matches TRBD1 (6 bases). The germline gives CDR1 MNHEY, CDR2 SVGEGT. The CDR3 has 16 residues. Trimming shortened V by 0 bases and J by 6 bases, and 16 bases separated the two germline ends. As DNA, the CDR3 is TGTGCCAGCAGTTACTCGATGGGGGCCCGCGGGGATACGCAGTATTTT. Encoded protein: CASSYSMGARGDTQYF.

The CDR3 nucleotides read TGTGCCAGCAGCCCCCGGCGGACGGCGAACACAGATACGCAGTATTTT. Its protein product is CASSPRRTANTDTQYF. V and J are TRBV5-6 and TRBJ2-3, with D unclear. This CDR3 comprises 16 residues. V was clipped by 4 bases and J by 2 bases, with 17 bases between them. In germline, CDR1 is SGHDT, CDR2 YYEEEE.